Listed below are T cell receptor beta chains from one sample, sequenced in a study of spatial heterogeneity in lung cancer. One entry per CDR3 protein, called by TCRdb with MiXCR from the 5' RACE reads. The sample lists around 48,000 distinct CDR3 sequences; roughly 5.7% were seen once. The starting material was PBMCs, obtained at surgery. The source is a male donor with early-stage non-small cell lung cancer. Both conserved end residues are part of each CDR3. D genes are given only for firm matches. For some rows the clone size is stated as once, few or many, or as a class when expanded; others skip it.

d_call j_call clone_size v_call cdr3_aa cdr3_nt
- TRBJ2-1 many TRBV4-1 CASSPPGTGEVEQFF TGCGCCAGCAGCCCCCCCGGAACAGGGGAGGTTGAGCAGTTCTTC
TRBD1 TRBJ2-7 many TRBV4-1 CASSQSSGGRSYEQYF TGCGCCAGCAGCCAAAGCTCAGGGGGCCGGAGTTACGAGCAGTACTTC
- TRBJ2-7 many TRBV7-9 CASSQRDSYEQYF TGTGCCAGCAGCCAGCGGGACAGCTACGAGCAGTACTTC
TRBD1 TRBJ1-1 many TRBV18 CASSQTGDTEAFF TGTGCCAGCTCCCAAACAGGGGACACTGAAGCTTTCTTT
- TRBJ2-7 many TRBV10-3 CAIRGDRTYEQYF TGTGCCATCCGGGGAGACAGAACCTACGAGCAGTACTTC
TRBD1 TRBJ1-4 many TRBV6-5 CASREGQGGNEKLFF TGTGCCAGCAGGGAGGGACAGGGGGGGAATGAAAAACTGTTTTTT
- TRBJ2-7 many TRBV20-1 CSATGSSYEQYF TGCAGTGCTACAGGGTCCTCCTACGAGCAGTACTTC
TRBD2 TRBJ2-3 - TRBV18 CASSPDGGRTDTQYF TGTGCCAGCTCACCTGACGGCGGGAGGACAGATACGCAGTATTTT
- TRBJ1-1 many TRBV29-1 CSVTFTLNTEAFF TGCAGCGTCACTTTTACCCTGAACACTGAAGCTTTCTTT
- TRBJ1-2 many TRBV3-1 CASSTGDFGYTF TGTGCCAGCAGCACCGGGGATTTTGGCTACACCTTC
- TRBJ1-5 many TRBV19 CASSPSDGNQPQHF TGTGCCAGTAGTCCCTCGGACGGTAATCAGCCCCAGCATTTT
- TRBJ2-7 many TRBV5-1 CASSLDSGWGEQYF TGCGCCAGCAGTTTGGATTCAGGCTGGGGCGAGCAGTACTTC
- TRBJ2-1 few TRBV7-6 CASSQTGGTAYNEQFF TGTGCCAGCAGCCAAACCGGGGGGACAGCCTACAATGAGCAGTTCTTC
- TRBJ2-2 - TRBV20-1 CSASEAPRELFF TGCAGTGCTAGTGAGGCTCCCAGGGAGCTGTTTTTT
TRBD1 TRBJ2-1 - TRBV2 CASSGNRGKGYNEQFF TGTGCCAGCAGTGGGAACAGGGGGAAAGGTTACAATGAGCAGTTCTTC
- TRBJ1-6 many TRBV5-1 CASSLDGLDSPLHF TGCGCCAGCAGCTTGGATGGTCTGGATTCACCCCTCCACTTT
TRBD1 TRBJ1-5 many TRBV6-1 CASSVWTGVRSGNQPQHF TGTGCCAGCAGTGTGTGGACAGGGGTAAGGAGCGGAAATCAGCCCCAGCATTTT
- TRBJ2-1 few TRBV21-1 CASSNHGGISSYNEQFF TGTGCCAGCAGCAATCATGGCGGGATAAGCTCCTACAATGAGCAGTTCTTC
- TRBJ2-7 - TRBV29-1 CSGQDSYEQYF TGCAGCGGACAGGACTCCTACGAGCAGTACTTC
TRBD1 TRBJ2-3 many TRBV28 CATGTDTQYF TGTGCGACAGGGACAGATACGCAGTATTTT
- TRBJ2-1 many TRBV5-1 CASSLNSWGVEQFF TGCGCCAGCAGCTTGAACTCCTGGGGAGTTGAGCAGTTCTTC
- TRBJ1-3 - TRBV24-1 CATTHRRPSGNTIYF TGTGCCACCACTCACAGGAGGCCCTCTGGAAACACCATATATTTT
- TRBJ1-3 - TRBV6-6 CASMSGNGNTIYF TGTGCCAGCATGTCAGGGAATGGAAACACCATATATTTT
- TRBJ2-7 many TRBV7-2 CASSLAAGYEQYF TGTGCCAGCAGCTTAGCGGCCGGTTACGAGCAGTACTTC
TRBD1 TRBJ2-1 few TRBV11-2 CASSRDRGLWNEQFF TGTGCCAGCAGCAGGGACAGGGGGCTATGGAATGAGCAGTTCTTC
- TRBJ2-1 many TRBV4-2 CASSQDWTGQREQFF TGTGCCAGCAGCCAAGACTGGACTGGACAACGGGAGCAGTTCTTC
TRBD1 TRBJ2-5 medium-sized TRBV29-1 CSVGTGPRETQYF TGCAGCGTTGGGACAGGGCCGCGAGAGACCCAGTACTTC
- TRBJ1-2 many TRBV6-6 CASSTWTYGYTF TGTGCCAGCAGTACCTGGACTTATGGCTACACCTTC
- TRBJ2-7 many TRBV19 CASSIEWDRTSSYEQYF TGTGCCAGTAGTATAGAGTGGGACAGGACTAGCTCCTACGAGCAGTACTTC
- TRBJ1-1 many TRBV14 CASSPLGGGQNTEAFF TGTGCCAGCAGCCCTCTTGGGGGGGGACAGAACACTGAAGCTTTCTTT
- TRBJ2-3 - TRBV29-1 CSVVISTDTQYF TGCAGCGTCGTTATAAGCACAGATACGCAGTATTTT
TRBD2 TRBJ2-2 many TRBV12-3/TRBV12-4 CASSLTTSGRYNTGELFF TGTGCCAGCAGTTTAACGACTAGCGGGAGGTATAACACCGGGGAGCTGTTTTTT
TRBD2 TRBJ2-7 many TRBV13 CASSLGLAGGMYF TGTGCCAGCAGCTTAGGACTAGCGGGAGGTATGTACTTC
- TRBJ1-5 many TRBV7-9 CASSSLGHISDQPQHF TGTGCCAGCAGCTCACTCGGACATATCTCGGATCAGCCCCAGCATTTT
- TRBJ1-2 many TRBV7-8 CASSFRRENYGYTF TGTGCCAGCAGCTTCAGGAGGGAGAACTATGGCTACACCTTC
TRBD2 TRBJ2-7 - TRBV7-2 CASSPQGRGGNEQYF TGTGCCAGCAGCCCCCAAGGGAGGGGCGGGAACGAGCAGTACTTC
TRBD1 TRBJ1-1 many TRBV10-2 CASSQVTGGANTEAFF TGCGCCAGCAGTCAGGTGACAGGGGGCGCAAACACTGAAGCTTTCTTT
- TRBJ2-3 many TRBV11-1 CASSPSRSTDTQYF TGTGCCAGCAGCCCCTCCCGATCGACAGATACGCAGTATTTT
- TRBJ2-2 many TRBV5-1 CASKTTSNTGELFF TGCGCCAGCAAGACGACGTCGAACACCGGGGAGCTGTTTTTT
TRBD2 TRBJ2-7 many TRBV6-2/TRBV6-3 CASSPGLRGSLEQYF TGTGCCAGCAGCCCCGGACTCCGCGGGAGTCTCGAGCAGTACTTC
- TRBJ1-1 many TRBV6-5 CASSYDGHRARIQNTEAFF TGTGCCAGCAGTTACGACGGACATCGGGCTCGCATCCAGAACACTGAAGCTTTCTTT
TRBD2 TRBJ2-1 few TRBV3-1 CASSQVTSGRLTMKQFF TGTGCCAGCAGCCAAGTGACTAGCGGGAGGCTAACAATGAAGCAGTTCTTC
TRBD1 TRBJ2-5 few TRBV6-6 CASSLTGETQYF TGTGCCAGCAGTTTGACAGGGGAGACCCAGTACTTC
- TRBJ1-2 few TRBV5-4 CASTAQGTLLSGYTF TGTGCCAGCACCGCACAGGGTACACTTCTAAGTGGCTACACCTTC
- TRBJ1-4 - TRBV4-2 CASSLVQGRNEKLFF TGTGCCAGCAGCCTTGTACAGGGACGGAATGAAAAACTGTTTTTT
- TRBJ2-1 - TRBV7-2 CASSLGVTRNNEQFF TGTGCCAGCAGCTTAGGAGTGACACGCAACAATGAGCAGTTCTTC